Below, 15 T cell receptor beta chains from the same sample are listed, as sequenced in a study of blood T cell repertoires in COVID-19. The repertoire was sequenced with immunoSEQ multiplex PCR; TCRdb's copy has only in-frame clones and lacks some. The sample has tens of thousands of clones; approximately 80% are singletons. Source material: peripheral blood. Source of these receptors: a woman in her seventies with acute or convalescent COVID-19.

V gene TRBV2 combines with J gene TRBJ1-2; 7 bases align to TRBD1. Germline assignment: CDR1 SNHLY and CDR2 FYNNEI. The V and J ends lost 4 bases and 4 bases, in that order; junction bases with no gene match: 6. This CDR3 comprises 14 residues. In DNA, the CDR3 is TGTGCCAGCAGTGTTGGGACAGCGTCCTATGGCTACACCTTC. This encodes CASSVGTASYGYTF.

V is TRBV27 and J is TRBJ1-5; possibly TRBD1 for D (5 bases). Trimming removed 8 bases at V and 1 base at J, with 12 bases between. The V gene's germline CDR1 is MNHEY and CDR2 SMNVEV (reference sequence). The CDR3 contains 14 residues. The CDR3 sequence: CASGWEGSNQPQHF. The CDR3 nucleotides are TGTGCCAGCGGCTGGGAGGGGAGCAATCAGCCCCAGCATTTT.

V and J are TRBV29-1 and TRBJ1-1; no firm D call. Per the germline V gene, CDR1 is SQVTM and CDR2 is ANQGSEA. The length of the CDR3 is 14 residues. The V end was cut by 4 bases, the J end by 1 base, with 13 bases between. The CDR3 sequence is CSVGALFENTEAFF. In nucleotides, the CDR3 is TGCAGCGTTGGCGCCCTTTTCGAGAACACTGAAGCTTTCTTT.

CDR3 residues: CASSSTYQETQYF. The CDR3 DNA is TGTGCCAGCAGCTCCACTTACCAAGAGACCCAGTACTTC. The V call is TRBV5-6, the J call TRBJ2-5; no clear D. Looked up from germline, CDR1 is SGHDT and CDR2 is YYEEEE. Trimming shortened V by 3 bases and J by 0 bases, and 6 bases separated the two germline ends. The CDR3 extends over 13 amino acids.

DNA for the CDR3: TGTGCCAGCAATACTGGCGGGACGTCTCAAGAGACCCAGTACTTC. It specifies CASNTGGTSQETQYF. V usage is TRBV6-5 and J usage is TRBJ2-5; possibly TRBD2 for D (6 bases). CDR3 length: 15 amino acids. V was cut by 7 bases and J by 2 bases, with 17 bases left in between. Germline V gene sequence: CDR1 MNHEY, CDR2 SVGAGI.

This chain uses TRBV15 with TRBJ2-2; 7 bases agree with TRBD1. V gave up 0 bases and J gave up 8 bases; unmatched junction bases: 12. Germline-derived CDR1 and CDR2 are LNHNV and YYDKDF (reference sequence). The CDR3 has 17 residues. The CDR3 sequence is CATSREPQTGLRGELFF. Here the CDR3 DNA reads TGTGCCACCAGCAGAGAACCCCAGACAGGGCTTAGGGGGGAGCTGTTTTTT.

V gene TRBV11-2 combines with J gene TRBJ2-3; D uncertain. Germline CDR1 reads SGHAT; CDR2 reads FQNNGV. CDR3 length: 16 amino acids. V dropped 4 bases and J dropped 3 bases, with 17 bases sitting between them. CDR3 DNA sequence: TGTGCCAGCAGCTCCCCTATTCCCGCGGAGACAGATACGCAGTATTTT. As protein: CASSSPIPAETDTQYF.

V gene TRBV5-4 combines with J gene TRBJ2-1; 8 nucleotides align to TRBD1. The CDR3 covers 15 residues. Trimming took 2 bases from V and 6 from J; bases not matched to a gene: 7. Germline assignment: CDR1 SGHNT and CDR2 YYREEE (reference sequence). The CDR3, as DNA: TGTGCCAGCAGCTTTCGGCAGGGGGCTCGCAATGAGCAGTTCTTC. Amino acid sequence: CASSFRQGARNEQFF.

The chain employs TRBV7-9 and TRBJ1-2; D might be TRBD1 (5 bases). Germline CDR1 and CDR2: SEHNR and FQNEAQ (reference sequence). Trimming pared 2 bases from V and 4 bases from J, leaving 14 bases between. The CDR3 has 15 residues. The DNA for the CDR3 is TGTGCCAGCAGCTTACTGGGGGGAGTGGGCTATGGCTACACCTTC. Protein: CASSLLGGVGYGYTF.

This chain uses TRBV6-5 with TRBJ1-6; 11 bases line up with TRBD1. The CDR3 is made up of 15 amino acids. With V trimmed by 5 bases and J by 9 bases, 6 bases remained unmatched. Germline CDR1 MNHEY, CDR2 SVGAGI. CDR3 nucleotide sequence: TGTGCCAGCAGTCCTGGGACAGGGGGTTCTTCACCCCTCCACTTT. It specifies CASSPGTGGSSPLHF.

The V and J genes are TRBV29-1 and TRBJ2-3; D is unclear. Germline assignment: CDR1 SQVTM and CDR2 ANQGSEA. The CDR3 is 12 residues long. Trimming cost V 4 bases and J 5 bases, with 10 bases left between them. CDR3 sequence: CSVVPTRDTQYF. The CDR3 nucleotides are TGCAGCGTTGTTCCAACTCGAGATACGCAGTATTTT.

The chain links TRBV7-2 to TRBJ2-3, with 9 bases that match TRBD1. The V gene end was trimmed by 5 bases and the J gene end by 1 base; junction bases not matched to a gene: 4. CDR1 and CDR2 from the germline V gene are SGHTA and FQGNSA. The CDR3 spans 15 residues. Here the CDR3 reads CASSPDRGRTDTQYF. The CDR3 DNA follows: TGTGCCAGCAGCCCGGACAGGGGACGCACAGATACGCAGTATTTT. The whole variable domain, filled in from reference TRBV7-2 and TRBJ2-3, reads GAGVSQSPSNKVTEKGKDVELRCDPISGHTALYWYRQSLGQGLEFLIYFQGNSAPDKSGLPSDRFSAERTGGSVSTLTIQRTQQEDSAVYLCASSPDRGRTDTQYFGPGTRLTVL.

The count of this clone is one. This sequence joins TRBV6-5 and TRBJ1-2; no clear D. Germline CDR1 reads MNHEY; CDR2 reads SVGAGI. Trimming removed 4 bases at V and 5 bases at J, with 11 bases between. The CDR3 loop spans 13 amino acids. The CDR3 spells CASSFPEDYGYTF. The CDR3 DNA reads TGTGCCAGCAGTTTTCCAGAGGATTATGGCTACACCTTC.

V is TRBV9 and J is TRBJ1-2; D might be TRBD1 (6 bases). The CDR3 length is 13 residues. The V gene lost 1 base and the J gene lost 2 bases, with 6 bases spanning the gap. Per germline, CDR1 SGDLS and CDR2 YYNGEE. CDR3 protein: CASSVQGNYGYTF. CDR3 sequence (DNA): TGTGCCAGCAGCGTACAGGGGAACTATGGCTACACCTTC.

CDR3 protein: CASMVLSLALVSAGELFF. In nucleotides, the CDR3 is TGTGCCAGCATGGTATTGAGTCTAGCCCTTGTTTCCGCCGGGGAGCTGTTTTTT. This sequence joins TRBV7-9 and TRBJ2-2; a possible D gene is TRBD2 (5 bases). With 7 bases removed from V and 6 bases from J, the gap between germline ends came to 27 bases. The CDR3 covers 18 residues. Germline V gives CDR1 SEHNR, CDR2 FQNEAQ (reference sequence).